Each of the 6 T cell receptor beta chains below was sequenced from the same sample in a study of T cell responses to AZD1222 COVID-19 vaccine. Sequencing was performed with immunoSEQ multiplex PCR; in TCRdb, only in-frame clones are kept and a portion is missing. The sample contains approximately 70,000 clones, over 80% of which appear only once. The sample here was peripheral blood, taken on day 0 of AZD1222 vaccination. These receptors all come from an adult in good health.

The chain uses TRBV18 and TRBJ2-7; the D call may be TRBD1 or TRBD2 (5 bases each). The CDR3 contains 17 residues. CDR1 KGHSH and CDR2 LQKENI come from the germline V gene. The germline V and J ends were trimmed by 2 bases and 4 bases, with 21 bases remaining between them. CDR3 region: CASSPASLGTTWYEQYF. The CDR3, as DNA: TGTGCCAGCTCACCAGCGAGCCTCGGGACGACATGGTACGAGCAGTACTTC.

The gene calls are TRBV4-2 and TRBJ2-4; 13 nucleotides line up with TRBD2. The V gene end was trimmed by 4 bases and the J gene end by 0 bases; junction bases not matched to a gene: 3. Germline V gene data show CDR1 as LGHNA and CDR2 as YNFKEQ. The length of the CDR3 is 17 residues. The CDR3, as DNA: TGTGCCAGCAGCCCGACTAGCGGGGGGCTAGCCAAAAACATTCAGTACTTC. Translated: CASSPTSGGLAKNIQYF.

This chain uses TRBV10-3 with TRBJ2-3; 7 positions agree with TRBD1. This CDR3 is 16 amino acids long. J gave up 3 bases and V 4 bases, and 10 bases lay outside the gene matches. The germline CDR1 and CDR2 sequences are ENHRY and SYGVKD. CDR3 nucleotides: TGTGCCATCAGTGCGGCAGGGGGTTTTAGGACAGATACGCAGTATTTT. It is translated as CAISAAGGFRTDTQYF.

J is TRBJ2-5 and V is TRBV5-4; tentative D call: TRBD2 (5 bases). The CDR3 runs to 15 residues. CDR1 is SGHNT and CDR2 is YYREEE in the germline V gene (reference sequence). V was trimmed by 4 bases and J by 2 bases, leaving 15 bases between them. CDR3 in amino acids: CASSLGGGRQETQYF. In nucleotides, the CDR3 is TGTGCCAGCAGCCTGGGCGGCGGGCGGCAAGAGACCCAGTACTTC.

This clone was seen just once. The CDR3 is CASSQQPNTEAFF. The DNA for the CDR3 is TGTGCCAGCAGTCAACAGCCGAACACTGAAGCTTTCTTT. The chain uses TRBV6-4 and TRBJ1-1; no definite D call. This CDR3 is 13 amino acids long. V lost 5 bases and J 1 base, leaving 8 bases between the germline ends. Per germline, CDR1 MRHNA and CDR2 SNTAGT.

The genes are TRBV13 and TRBJ1-5; D is possibly TRBD1 (6 bases). From germline, CDR1 is PRHDT and CDR2 FYEKMQ (reference sequence). CDR3 length: 14 amino acids. V was clipped by 0 bases and J by 4 bases, with 7 bases between them. This chain's CDR3 is CASSLGQGNQPQHF. The DNA for the CDR3 is TGTGCCAGCAGCTTAGGGCAGGGGAATCAGCCCCAGCATTTT.